This T cell receptor beta chain was recorded in a study of molecular identifiers for immune sequencing clone quantification. Turning to the study itself: Replicate runs used RNA from roughly 20,000 or 100,000 naive CD8 cells, which was split five ways into aliquots, and four of those aliquots were then sequenced.

Library preparation followed earlier protocols using designated TCR primers. TCRdb called the PCR reads again in MiXCR, with one record for every CDR3 protein. The sample records about 500,000 distinct CDR3 sequences, roughly 24% being singletons. A few counts support this clonotype. Its specificity is unknown. One junction end disagrees with the germline gene, perhaps due to a read error. Naive CD8 T cells were FACS-sorted by CD8+CD4-CCR7+CD45RA+ markers. This CDR3 has 16 residues. The germline V gene has CDR1 SEHNR and CDR2 FQNEAQ (reference sequence). Study-level points and caveats: The share of molecules held by clones above 20 RNA copies was over 98% in effector cells and under 1% in naive cells.

The clonotype originates from a human donor in good health. Some libraries in this study had Jurkat cell RNA spiked in. The chain has TRBV7-9 and TRBJ1-4; tentative D call: TRBD1 (5 bases). The sequenced material came from naive CD8+ T cells from blood, with Jurkat cell RNA spiked in. The subset was: FACS-sorted CD8+CD4-CCR7+CD45RA+ naive T cells. CDR3 sequence reads: CASGLVEGRTNEKLFF. CDR3 DNA: TGTGCCAGCGGCTTAGTGGAGGGGCGCACTAATGAAAAACTGTTTTTT.